The 10 T cell receptor beta chains reported below all come from one sample, sequenced in a study of blood T cell repertoires in COVID-19. Some clones are missing from TCRdb's copy, which holds only in-frame ones; the method was immunoSEQ multiplex PCR. Here the sample spans some 240,000 clones, more than 70% being singletons. Sequencing was performed on peripheral blood. Source of these receptors: a human donor in a cohort sampled during active COVID-19.

This chain connects TRBV5-4 to TRBJ1-3, with a tentative D call TRBD1 (6 bases). Trimming stripped 2 bases from V and 0 bases from J, with 6 bases between. Germline lookup yields CDR1 SGHNT and CDR2 YYREEE (reference sequence). The CDR3 is 14 amino acids. CDR3 loop: CASSLQGSGNTIYF. Written as DNA, the CDR3 is TGTGCCAGCAGCTTACAGGGCTCTGGAAACACCATATATTTT.

Here the CDR3 DNA reads TGTGCCAGCAGCCAAGATGGGGGGTTGCGTAATTCACCCCTCCACTTT. Amino acid sequence: CASSQDGGLRNSPLHF. The chain uses TRBV4-2 and TRBJ1-6, with D possibly being TRBD1 (5 bases). The germline V gene has CDR1 LGHNA and CDR2 YNFKEQ. The length of the CDR3 is 16 residues. Trimming pared 0 bases from V and 6 bases from J, leaving 12 bases between.

The chain combines TRBV3-1 (or the pseudogene TRBV3-2) with TRBJ2-1; D is perhaps TRBD2 (8 bases). Germline CDR1 reads LGHDT; CDR2 reads YNNKEL (reference sequence). CDR3 length: 17 amino acids. Trimming stripped 4 bases from V and 4 bases from J, with 20 bases between. The CDR3 spells CASSRSGGRGAYNEQFF. CDR3 nucleotides: TGTGCCAGCAGCCGCTCAGGGGGGCGGGGGGCTTACAATGAGCAGTTCTTC.

The chain joins TRBV27 to TRBJ1-2, with D tentatively TRBD1 (5 bases). V was trimmed by 3 bases and J by 5 bases, leaving 7 bases between them. The CDR3 contains 12 residues. Looked up from germline, CDR1 is MNHEY and CDR2 is SMNVEV (reference sequence). The CDR3 DNA follows: TGTGCCAGCAGTTTCGGGGGGTATGGCTACACCTTC. It specifies CASSFGGYGYTF.

The chain combines TRBV9 with TRBJ1-2; TRBD1 aligns across 10 bases. Germline assignment: CDR1 SGDLS and CDR2 YYNGEE. This CDR3 spans 14 amino acids. The J segment lost 8 bases and the V segment lost 1 base, leaving 5 bases of the junction unmatched. The CDR3 spells CASSVPPTGGGYTF. CDR3 in DNA: TGTGCCAGCAGCGTACCGCCGACAGGGGGCGGCTACACCTTC.

This chain links TRBV6-6 with TRBJ2-5, with D tentatively TRBD1 (6 bases). CDR3 length: 14 residues. Per germline, CDR1 MNHNY and CDR2 SVGAGI (reference sequence). V lost 5 bases and J lost 7, with 17 bases in between. CDR3 DNA: TGTGCCAGCAGTCCCCTAGGACAGTATGGGACCCAGTACTTC. Its protein product is CASSPLGQYGTQYF.

The chain employs TRBV2 and TRBJ1-2; tentatively, D is TRBD1 (5 bases). V gave up 8 bases and J gave up 6 bases, with 16 bases separating them. The CDR3 has 13 residues. The germline V gene encodes CDR1 SNHLY and CDR2 FYNNEI. This chain's CDR3 is CASCPRQLHGYTF. In nucleotides, the CDR3 is TGTGCCAGCTGTCCTCGACAGCTACATGGCTACACCTTC.

J is TRBJ2-2 and V is TRBV7-2, with D possibly being TRBD1 (5 bases). The V end was cut by 1 base, the J end by 8 bases, with 23 bases between. Germline assignment: CDR1 SGHTA and CDR2 FQGNSA. This CDR3 comprises 18 residues. The CDR3 reads CASSLVVGTGGYRGELFF. CDR3 DNA sequence: TGTGCCAGCAGCTTAGTGGTCGGTACAGGCGGCTATCGAGGGGAGCTGTTTTTT.

The V call is TRBV19, the J call TRBJ1-5; TRBD1 matches 8 bases. The CDR3 spans 15 residues. Germline lookup yields CDR1 LNHDA and CDR2 SQIVND (reference sequence). V shed 5 bases and J 6 bases; nucleotides not matched to a gene: 9. CDR3: CASSAGQGAAQPQHF. For the CDR3, the DNA is TGTGCCAGTAGTGCAGGACAGGGAGCGGCTCAGCCCCAGCATTTT.

The J gene is TRBJ1-5, the V gene TRBV2; a possible D gene is TRBD1 (5 bases). The length of the CDR3 is 14 residues. Germline V gene lookup returns CDR1 SNHLY and CDR2 FYNNEI. Trimming stripped 7 bases from V and 3 bases from J, with 13 bases between. The CDR3 here is CASTRGQVNQPQHF. The CDR3 bases are TGTGCCAGCACCCGTGGACAAGTCAATCAGCCCCAGCATTTT.